This TCR beta chain was observed in a study of T cells in Graves' hyperthyroidism and ophthalmopathy. Broader study findings: Within blood appeared most thyroid clonotypes that had expanded above 0.001.

In its sample, this clonotype was seen many times. Its antigen is currently unknown. Each diagnosis was grounded in clinical symptoms, serum thyroxine and TRAb, thyroid ultrasound, and orbital computed tomography. CDR1 and CDR2 (germline): SGHRS, YFSETQ. Between the trimmed V and J ends, which lost 4 bases and 5 bases, there was a span of 16 bases. The CDR3 is 15 amino acids. Authors of the study amplified TCR beta CDR3 regions from RNA transcripts. HTBI primers were used for first-round RT-PCR of the TCR CDR3. TCRdb fed the multiplex PCR reads into MiXCR, producing one record per CDR3 protein. The sample has hundreds of thousands of distinct CDR3 sequences, about a fifth seen once.

Sequenced sample: blood. The chain couples TRBV5-1 to TRBJ2-4, with TRBD2 as a possible D gene (5 bases). The sequence was obtained from a young man with Graves' ophthalmopathy. This CDR3 is CASSPRPAAENIQYF. The CDR3 nucleotides are TGCGCCAGCAGCCCCCGCCCAGCGGCTGAAAACATTCAGTACTTC.